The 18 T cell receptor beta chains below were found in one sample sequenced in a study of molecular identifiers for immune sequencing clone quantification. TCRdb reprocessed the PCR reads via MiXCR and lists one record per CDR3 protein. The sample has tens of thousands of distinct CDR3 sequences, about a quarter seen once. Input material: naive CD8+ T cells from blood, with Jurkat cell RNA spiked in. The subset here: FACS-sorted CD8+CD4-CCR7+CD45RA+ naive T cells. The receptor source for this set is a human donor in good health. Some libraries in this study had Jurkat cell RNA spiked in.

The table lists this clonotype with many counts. The CDR3 spells CASSQGARGVATEAFF. CDR3 DNA sequence: TGCGCCAGCAGCCAAGGGGCGAGGGGGGTCGCCACTGAAGCTTTCTTT. The rearrangement links TRBV4-1 to TRBJ1-1, with D tentatively TRBD1 (6 bases). Germline CDR1 MGHRA, CDR2 YSYEKL. The CDR3 totals 16 residues. The V and J ends lost 1 base and 4 bases respectively, with 16 bases between them.

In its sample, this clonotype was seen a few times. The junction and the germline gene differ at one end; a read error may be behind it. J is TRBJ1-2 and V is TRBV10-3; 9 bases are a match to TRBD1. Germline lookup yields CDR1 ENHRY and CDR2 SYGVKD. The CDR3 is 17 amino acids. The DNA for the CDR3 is TGTGCCATCAGTGAGCGGGGACAGGGAAGTAATTACTATGGCTACCCCTTC. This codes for CAISERGQGSNYYGYPF.

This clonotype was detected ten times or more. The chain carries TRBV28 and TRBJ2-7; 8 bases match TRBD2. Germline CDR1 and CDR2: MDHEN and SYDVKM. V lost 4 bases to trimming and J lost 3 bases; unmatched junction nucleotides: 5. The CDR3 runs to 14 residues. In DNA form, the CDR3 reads TGTGCCAGCAGTTCCGGGACTAGGCGCTACGAGCAGTACTTC. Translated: CASSSGTRRYEQYF.

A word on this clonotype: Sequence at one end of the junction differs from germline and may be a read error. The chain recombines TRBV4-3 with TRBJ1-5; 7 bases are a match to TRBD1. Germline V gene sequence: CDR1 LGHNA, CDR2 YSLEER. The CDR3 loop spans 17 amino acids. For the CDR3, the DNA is TGCGCCAGCAGCCAAGATTTGGGACAGACTAGCAATCGGCCCCGGCATTTT. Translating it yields CASSQDLGQTSNRPRHF.

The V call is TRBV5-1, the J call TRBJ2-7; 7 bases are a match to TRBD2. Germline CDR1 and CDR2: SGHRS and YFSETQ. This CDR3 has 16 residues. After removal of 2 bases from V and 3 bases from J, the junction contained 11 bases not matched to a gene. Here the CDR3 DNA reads TGCGCCAGCAGCTTTTGGTCCAACCTAGCGGTCTACGAGCAGTACTTC. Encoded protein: CASSFWSNLAVYEQYF.

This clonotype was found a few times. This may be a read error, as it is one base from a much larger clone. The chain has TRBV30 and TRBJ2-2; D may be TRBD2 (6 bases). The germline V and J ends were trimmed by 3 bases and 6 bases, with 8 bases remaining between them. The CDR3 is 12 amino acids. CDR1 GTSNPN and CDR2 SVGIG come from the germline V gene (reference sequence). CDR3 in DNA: TGTGCCTGGAGATGGGGGGCCGGGGAGCTGTTTTTT. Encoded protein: CAWRWGAGELFF.

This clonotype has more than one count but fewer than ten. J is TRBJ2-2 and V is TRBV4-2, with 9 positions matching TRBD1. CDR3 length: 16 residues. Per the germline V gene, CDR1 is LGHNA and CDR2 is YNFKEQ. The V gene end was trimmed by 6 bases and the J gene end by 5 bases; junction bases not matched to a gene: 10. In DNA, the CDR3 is TGTGCCAGCAGTCTCTTGGGACAGGGTGGAACCGGGGAGCTGTTTTTT. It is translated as CASSLLGQGGTGELFF.

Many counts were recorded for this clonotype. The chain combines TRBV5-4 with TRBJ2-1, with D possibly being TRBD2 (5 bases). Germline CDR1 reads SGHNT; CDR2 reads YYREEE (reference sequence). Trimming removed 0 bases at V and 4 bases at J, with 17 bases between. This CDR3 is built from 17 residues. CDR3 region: CASSLERDGGPYNEQFF. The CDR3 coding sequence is TGTGCCAGCAGCTTGGAGAGGGATGGAGGCCCTTACAATGAGCAGTTCTTC.

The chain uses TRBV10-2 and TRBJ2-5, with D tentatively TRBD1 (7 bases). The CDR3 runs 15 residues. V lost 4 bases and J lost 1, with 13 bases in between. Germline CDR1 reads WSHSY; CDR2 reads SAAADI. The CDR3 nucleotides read TGCGCCAGCAGTGGGAGGGACAGCCTCCAAGAGACCCAGTACTTC. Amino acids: CASSGRDSLQETQYF.

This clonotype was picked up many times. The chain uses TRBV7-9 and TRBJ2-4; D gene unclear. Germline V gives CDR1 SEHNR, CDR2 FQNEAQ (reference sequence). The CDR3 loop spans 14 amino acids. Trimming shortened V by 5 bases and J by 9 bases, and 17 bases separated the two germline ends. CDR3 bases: TGTGCCAGCAGCCAAGGTCGCTCCGAAGGCATTCAGTACTTC. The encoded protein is CASSQGRSEGIQYF. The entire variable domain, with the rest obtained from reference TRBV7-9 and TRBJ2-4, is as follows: DTGVSQNPRHKITKRGQNVTFRCDPISEHNRLYWYRQTLGQGPEFLTYFQNEAQLEKSRLLSDRFSAERPKGSFSTLEIQRTEQGDSAMYLCASSQGRSEGIQYFGAGTRLSVL.

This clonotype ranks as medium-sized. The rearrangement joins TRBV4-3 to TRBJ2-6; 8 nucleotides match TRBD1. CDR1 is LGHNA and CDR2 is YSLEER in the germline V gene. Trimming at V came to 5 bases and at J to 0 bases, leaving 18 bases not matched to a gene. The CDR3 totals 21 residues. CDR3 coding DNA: TGCGCCAGCAGCTCCACCCCGGACCCGGGACAGGAGTACTCTGGGGCCAACGTCCTGACTTTC. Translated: CASSSTPDPGQEYSGANVLTF.

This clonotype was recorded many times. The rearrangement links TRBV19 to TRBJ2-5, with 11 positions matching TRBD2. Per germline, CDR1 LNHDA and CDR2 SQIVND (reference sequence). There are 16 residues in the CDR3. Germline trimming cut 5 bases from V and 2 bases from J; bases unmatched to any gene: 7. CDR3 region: CASSPGLAVGQETQYF. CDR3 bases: TGTGCCAGTAGTCCGGGACTAGCGGTCGGTCAAGAGACCCAGTACTTC.

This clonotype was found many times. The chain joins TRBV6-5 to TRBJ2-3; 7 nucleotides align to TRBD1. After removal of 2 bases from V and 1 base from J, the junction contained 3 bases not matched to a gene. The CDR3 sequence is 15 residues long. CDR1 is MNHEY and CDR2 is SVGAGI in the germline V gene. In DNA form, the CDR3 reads TGTGCCAGCAGTTACGGTGACAGGGGCACAGATACGCAGTATTTT. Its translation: CASSYGDRGTDTQYF.

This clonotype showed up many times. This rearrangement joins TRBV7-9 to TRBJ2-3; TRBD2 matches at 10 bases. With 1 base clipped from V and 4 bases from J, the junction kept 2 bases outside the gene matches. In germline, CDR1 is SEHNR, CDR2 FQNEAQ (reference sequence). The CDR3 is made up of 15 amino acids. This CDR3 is CASSLVAGGSDTQYF. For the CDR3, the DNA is TGTGCCAGCAGCTTAGTAGCGGGGGGTTCAGATACGCAGTATTTT.

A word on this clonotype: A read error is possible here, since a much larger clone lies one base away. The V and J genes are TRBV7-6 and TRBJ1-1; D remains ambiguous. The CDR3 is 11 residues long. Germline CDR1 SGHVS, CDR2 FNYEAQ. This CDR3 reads CASSLNSEAFF. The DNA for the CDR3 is TGTGCCAGCAGCTTAAACAGTGAAGCTTTCTTT.

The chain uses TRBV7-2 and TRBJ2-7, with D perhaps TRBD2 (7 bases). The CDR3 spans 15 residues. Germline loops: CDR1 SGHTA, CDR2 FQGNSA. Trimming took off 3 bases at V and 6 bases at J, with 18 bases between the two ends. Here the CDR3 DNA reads TGTGCCAGCAGCTTTGGGGGGGCGGGGGTTGGCGAGCAGTACTTC. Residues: CASSFGGAGVGEQYF.

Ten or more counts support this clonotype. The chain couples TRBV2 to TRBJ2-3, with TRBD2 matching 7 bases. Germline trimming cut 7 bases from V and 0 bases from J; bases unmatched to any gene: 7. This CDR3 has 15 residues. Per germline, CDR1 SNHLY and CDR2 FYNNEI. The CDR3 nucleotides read TGTGCCAGCAATGGGCGGGAGACGAGCACAGATACGCAGTATTTT. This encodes CASNGRETSTDTQYF.

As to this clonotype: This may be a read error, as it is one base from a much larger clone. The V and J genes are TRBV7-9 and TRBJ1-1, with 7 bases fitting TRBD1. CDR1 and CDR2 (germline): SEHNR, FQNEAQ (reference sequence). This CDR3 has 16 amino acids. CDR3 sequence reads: CAGSLGPGQKNTEAFF. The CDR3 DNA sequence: TGTGCCGGCAGCTTAGGTCCGGGACAGAAGAACACTGAAGCTTTCTTT.